The present T cell receptor (beta chain) was sequenced within a study of T cell repertoires and HLA-DP antigens. Study-level points and caveats: Against both alloantigens, CD137+ clonality was similar, 0.35 to 0.45.

Purity of the untouched CD4+ T cells was approximately 98%. With respect to this clone: The antigen is not known.

Amplification used primers for 54 TRBV and 13 TRBJ segments. The method was immunoSEQ multiplex PCR; TCRdb's version includes in-frame clones alone and lacks a portion of them. Among roughly 110,000 clones, 80% to 95% were seen once, and the ten largest hold about 0.27%. V was pared by 1 base and J by 4 bases, with 17 bases between. The germline V gene encodes CDR1 LNHNV and CDR2 YYDKDF (reference sequence). This CDR3 comprises 17 residues. This chain joins TRBV15 and TRBJ1-5; D remains ambiguous. Sequencing input: CD4+ T cells from PBMCs. This clonotype was sampled from a young woman in good health and CMV-seronegative. Here the CDR3 DNA reads TGTGCCACCAGCAGAGCAGCAGGCCGAGGTTTAAATCAGCCCCAGCATTTT. Translated: CATSRAAGRGLNQPQHF.